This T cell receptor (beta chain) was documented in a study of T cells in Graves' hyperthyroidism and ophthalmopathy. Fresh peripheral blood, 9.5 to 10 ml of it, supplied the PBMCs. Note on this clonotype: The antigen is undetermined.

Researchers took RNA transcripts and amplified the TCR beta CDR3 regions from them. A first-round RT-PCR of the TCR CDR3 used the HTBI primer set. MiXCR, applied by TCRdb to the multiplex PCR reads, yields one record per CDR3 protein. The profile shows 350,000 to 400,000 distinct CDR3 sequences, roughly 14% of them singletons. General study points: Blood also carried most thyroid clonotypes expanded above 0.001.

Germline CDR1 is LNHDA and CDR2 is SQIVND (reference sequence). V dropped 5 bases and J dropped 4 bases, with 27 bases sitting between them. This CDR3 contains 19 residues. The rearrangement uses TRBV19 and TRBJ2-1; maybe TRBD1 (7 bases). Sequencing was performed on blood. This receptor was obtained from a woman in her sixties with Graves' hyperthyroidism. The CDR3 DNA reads TGTGCCAGTAGTTGGGATTACCAAGAGAACGCGGGACAGTACAATGAGCAGTTCTTC. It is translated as CASSWDYQENAGQYNEQFF. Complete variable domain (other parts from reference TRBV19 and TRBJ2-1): DGGITQSPKYLFRKEGQNVTLSCEQNLNHDAMYWYRQDPGQGLRLIYYSQIVNDFQKGDIAEGYSVSREKKESFPLTVTSAQKNPTAFYLCASSWDYQENAGQYNEQFFGPGTRLTVL.